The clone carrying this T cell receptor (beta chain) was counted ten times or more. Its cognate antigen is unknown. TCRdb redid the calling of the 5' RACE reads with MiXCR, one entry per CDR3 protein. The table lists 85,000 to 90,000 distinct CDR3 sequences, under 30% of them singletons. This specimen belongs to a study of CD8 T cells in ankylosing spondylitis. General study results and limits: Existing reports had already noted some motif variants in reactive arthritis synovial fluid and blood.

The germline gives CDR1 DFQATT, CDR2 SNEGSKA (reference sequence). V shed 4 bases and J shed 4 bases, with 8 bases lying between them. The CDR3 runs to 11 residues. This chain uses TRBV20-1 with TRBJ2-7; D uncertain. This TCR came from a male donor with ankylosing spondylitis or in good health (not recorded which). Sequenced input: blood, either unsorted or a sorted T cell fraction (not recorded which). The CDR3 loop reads CSAKERYEQYF. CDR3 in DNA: TGCAGTGCTAAGGAACGGTACGAGCAGTACTTC.